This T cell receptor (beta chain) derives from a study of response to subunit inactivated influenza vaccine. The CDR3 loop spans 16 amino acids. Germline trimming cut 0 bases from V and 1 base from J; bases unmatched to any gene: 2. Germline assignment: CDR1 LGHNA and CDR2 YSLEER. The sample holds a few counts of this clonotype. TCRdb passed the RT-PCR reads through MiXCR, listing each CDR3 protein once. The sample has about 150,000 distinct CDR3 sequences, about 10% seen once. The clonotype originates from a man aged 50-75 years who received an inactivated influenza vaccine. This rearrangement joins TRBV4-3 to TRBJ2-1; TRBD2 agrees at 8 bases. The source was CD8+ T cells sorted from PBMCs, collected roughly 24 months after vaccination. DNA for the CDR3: TGCGCCAGCAGCCAAGAACTAGCGGAGTCCTACAATGAGCAGTTCTTC. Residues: CASSQELAESYNEQFF.